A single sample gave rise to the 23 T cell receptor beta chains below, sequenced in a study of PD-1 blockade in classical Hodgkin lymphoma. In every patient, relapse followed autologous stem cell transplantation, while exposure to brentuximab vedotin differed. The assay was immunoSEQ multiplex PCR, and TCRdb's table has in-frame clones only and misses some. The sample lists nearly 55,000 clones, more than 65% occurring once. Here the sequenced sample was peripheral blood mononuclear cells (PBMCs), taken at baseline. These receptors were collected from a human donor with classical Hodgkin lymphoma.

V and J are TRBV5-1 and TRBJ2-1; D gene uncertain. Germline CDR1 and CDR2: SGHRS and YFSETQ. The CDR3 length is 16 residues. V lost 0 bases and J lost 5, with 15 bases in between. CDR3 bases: TGCGCCAGCAGCTTGGATGCGCGGAAATACGACAATGAGCAGTTCTTC. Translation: CASSLDARKYDNEQFF.

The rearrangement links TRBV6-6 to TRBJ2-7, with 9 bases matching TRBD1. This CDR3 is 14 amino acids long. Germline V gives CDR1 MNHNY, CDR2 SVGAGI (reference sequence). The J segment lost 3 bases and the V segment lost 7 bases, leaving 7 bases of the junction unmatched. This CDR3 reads CASTTGQGDYEQYV. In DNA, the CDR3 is TGTGCCAGCACCACGGGACAGGGAGACTACGAGCAGTACGTC.

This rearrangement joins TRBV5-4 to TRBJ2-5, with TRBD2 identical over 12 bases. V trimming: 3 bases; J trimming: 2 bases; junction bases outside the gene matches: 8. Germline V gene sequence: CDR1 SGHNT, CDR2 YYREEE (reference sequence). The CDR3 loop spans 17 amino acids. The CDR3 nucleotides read TGTGCCAGCAGCTCTGATGGGGGGACTAGCGGGCAAGAGACCCAGTACTTC. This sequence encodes CASSSDGGTSGQETQYF.

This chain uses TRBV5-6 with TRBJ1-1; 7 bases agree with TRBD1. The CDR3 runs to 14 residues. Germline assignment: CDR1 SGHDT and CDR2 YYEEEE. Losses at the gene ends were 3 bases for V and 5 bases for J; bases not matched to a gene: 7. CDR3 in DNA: TGTGCCAGCAGCTCTGCGACAGGGAAAACTGAAGCTTTCTTT. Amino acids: CASSSATGKTEAFF.

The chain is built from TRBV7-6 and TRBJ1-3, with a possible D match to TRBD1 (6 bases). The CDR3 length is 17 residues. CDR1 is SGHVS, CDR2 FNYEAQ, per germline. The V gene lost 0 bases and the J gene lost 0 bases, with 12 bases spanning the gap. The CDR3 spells CASSLAQGLISGNTIYF. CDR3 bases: TGTGCCAGCAGCTTAGCGCAGGGGCTTATCTCTGGAAACACCATATATTTT.

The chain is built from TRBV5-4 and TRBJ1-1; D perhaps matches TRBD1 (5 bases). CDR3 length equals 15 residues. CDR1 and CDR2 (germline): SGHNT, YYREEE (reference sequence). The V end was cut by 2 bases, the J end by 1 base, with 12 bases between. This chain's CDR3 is CASSFPGRWNTEAFF. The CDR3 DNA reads TGTGCCAGCAGCTTCCCAGGGCGTTGGAACACTGAAGCTTTCTTT.

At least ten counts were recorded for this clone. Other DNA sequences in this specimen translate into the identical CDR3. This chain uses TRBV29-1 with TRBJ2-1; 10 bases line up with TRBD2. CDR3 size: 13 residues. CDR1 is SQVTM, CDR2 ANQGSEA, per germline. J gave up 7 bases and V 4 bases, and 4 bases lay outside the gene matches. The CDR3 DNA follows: TGCAGCGTTGTAGGACTAGCGGAGAATGAGCAGTTCTTC. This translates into CSVVGLAENEQFF.

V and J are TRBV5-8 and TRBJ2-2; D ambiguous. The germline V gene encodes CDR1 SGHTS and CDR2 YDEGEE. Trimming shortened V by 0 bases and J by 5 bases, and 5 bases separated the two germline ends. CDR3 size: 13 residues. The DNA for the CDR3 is TGTGCCAGCAGCTTGGTCGATACCGGGGAGCTGTTTTTT. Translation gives CASSLVDTGELFF. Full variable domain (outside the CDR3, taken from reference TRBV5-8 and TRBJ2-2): EAGVTQSPTHLIKTRGQQATLRCSPISGHTSVYWYQQALGLGLQFLLWYDEGEERNRGNFPPRFSGRQFPNYSSELNVNALELEDSALYLCASSLVDTGELFFGEGSRLTVL.

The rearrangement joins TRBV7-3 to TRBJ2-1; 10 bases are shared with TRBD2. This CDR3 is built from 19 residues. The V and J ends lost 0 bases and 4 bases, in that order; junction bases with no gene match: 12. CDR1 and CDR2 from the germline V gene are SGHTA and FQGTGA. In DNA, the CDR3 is TGTGCCAGCAGCTTAACTACTAGGGAGCGGGAGGGTCTATACAATGAGCAGTTCTTC. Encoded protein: CASSLTTREREGLYNEQFF.

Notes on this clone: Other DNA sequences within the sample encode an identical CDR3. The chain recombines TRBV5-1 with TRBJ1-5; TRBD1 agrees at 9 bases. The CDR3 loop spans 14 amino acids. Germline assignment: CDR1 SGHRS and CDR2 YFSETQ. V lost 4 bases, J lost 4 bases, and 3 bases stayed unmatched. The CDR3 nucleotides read TGCGCCAGCAGCCCGGGACAGGGTAATCAGCCCCAGCATTTT. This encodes CASSPGQGNQPQHF.

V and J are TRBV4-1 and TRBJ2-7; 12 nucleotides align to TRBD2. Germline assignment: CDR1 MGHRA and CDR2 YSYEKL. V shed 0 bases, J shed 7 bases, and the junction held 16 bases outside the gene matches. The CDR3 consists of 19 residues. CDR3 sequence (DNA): TGCGCCAGCAGCCAAGATGCCCTGGCCCTAGCGGGAGGGCTTAGGGAGCAGTACTTC. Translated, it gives CASSQDALALAGGLREQYF.

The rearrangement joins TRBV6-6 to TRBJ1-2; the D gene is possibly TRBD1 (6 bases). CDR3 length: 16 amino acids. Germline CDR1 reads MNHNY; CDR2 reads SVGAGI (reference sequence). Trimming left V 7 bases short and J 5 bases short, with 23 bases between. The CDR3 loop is CASTLERGQRNYGYTF. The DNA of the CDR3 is TGTGCCAGCACCCTAGAAAGAGGACAGAGGAATTATGGCTACACCTTC.

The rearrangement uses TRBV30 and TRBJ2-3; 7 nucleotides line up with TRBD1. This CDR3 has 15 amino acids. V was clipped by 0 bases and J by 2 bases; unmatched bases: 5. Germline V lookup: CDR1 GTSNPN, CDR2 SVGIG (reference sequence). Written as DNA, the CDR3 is TGTGCCTGGAGTGTCTCCGGGACAGCCACAGATACGCAGTATTTT. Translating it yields CAWSVSGTATDTQYF. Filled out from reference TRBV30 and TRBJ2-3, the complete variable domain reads SQTIHQWPATLVQPVGSPLSLECTVEGTSNPNLYWYRQAAGRGLQLLFYSVGIGQISSEVPQNLSASRPQDRQFILSSKKLLLSDSGFYLCAWSVSGTATDTQYFGPGTRLTVL.

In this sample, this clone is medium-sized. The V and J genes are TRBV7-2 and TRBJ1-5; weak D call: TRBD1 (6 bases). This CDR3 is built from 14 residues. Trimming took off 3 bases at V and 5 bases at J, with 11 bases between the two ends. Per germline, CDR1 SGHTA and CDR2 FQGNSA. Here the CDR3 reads CASSLLSGDQPQHF. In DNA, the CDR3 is TGTGCCAGCAGCTTGTTGTCAGGGGATCAGCCCCAGCATTTT.

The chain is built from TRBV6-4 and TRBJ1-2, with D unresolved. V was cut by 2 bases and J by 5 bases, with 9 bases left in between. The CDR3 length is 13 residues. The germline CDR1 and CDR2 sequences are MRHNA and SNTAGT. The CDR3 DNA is TGTGCCAGCAGTGACCCTAAAAGGTATGGCTACACCTTC. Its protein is CASSDPKRYGYTF.

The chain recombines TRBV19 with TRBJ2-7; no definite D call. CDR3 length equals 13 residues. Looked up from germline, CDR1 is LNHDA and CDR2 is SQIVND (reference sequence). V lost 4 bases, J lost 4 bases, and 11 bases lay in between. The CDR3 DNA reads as TGTGCCAGTAGTAAGGACCCCAGGTACGAGCAGTACTTC. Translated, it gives CASSKDPRYEQYF.

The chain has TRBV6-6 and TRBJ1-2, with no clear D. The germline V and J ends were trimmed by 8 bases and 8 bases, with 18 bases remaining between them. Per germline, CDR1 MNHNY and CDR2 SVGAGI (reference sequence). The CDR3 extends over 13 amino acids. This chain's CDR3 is CASERWGTDGYTF. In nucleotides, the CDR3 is TGTGCCAGCGAAAGGTGGGGAACGGACGGCTACACCTTC.

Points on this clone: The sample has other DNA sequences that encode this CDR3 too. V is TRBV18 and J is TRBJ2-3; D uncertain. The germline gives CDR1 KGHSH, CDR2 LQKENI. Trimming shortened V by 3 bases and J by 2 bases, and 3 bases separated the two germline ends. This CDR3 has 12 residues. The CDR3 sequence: CASSPNTDTQYF. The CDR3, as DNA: TGTGCCAGCTCACCGAACACAGATACGCAGTATTTT. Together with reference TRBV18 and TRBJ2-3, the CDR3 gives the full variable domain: NAGVMQNPRHLVRRRGQEARLRCSPMKGHSHVYWYRQLPEEGLKFMVYLQKENIIDESGMPKERFSAEFPKEGPSILRIQQVVRGDSAAYFCASSPNTDTQYFGPGTRLTVL.

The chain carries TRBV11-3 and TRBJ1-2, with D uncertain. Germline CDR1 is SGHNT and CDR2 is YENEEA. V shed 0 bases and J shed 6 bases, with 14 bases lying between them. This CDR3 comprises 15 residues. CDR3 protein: CASSLDPLNPNGYTF. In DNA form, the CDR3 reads TGTGCCAGCAGCTTAGATCCCCTAAACCCCAATGGCTACACCTTC.

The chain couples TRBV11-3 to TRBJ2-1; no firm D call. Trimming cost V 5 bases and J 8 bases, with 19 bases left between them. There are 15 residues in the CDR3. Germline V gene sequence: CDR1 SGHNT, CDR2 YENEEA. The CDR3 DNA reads TGTGCCAGCAGCGACGGTGTCTCCTGGGCCGATGAGCAGTTCTTC. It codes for CASSDGVSWADEQFF.

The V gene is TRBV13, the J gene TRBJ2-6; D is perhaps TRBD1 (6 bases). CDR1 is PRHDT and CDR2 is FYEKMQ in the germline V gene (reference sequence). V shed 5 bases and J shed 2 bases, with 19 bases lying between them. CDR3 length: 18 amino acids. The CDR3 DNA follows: TGTGCCAGCAGCGTTATCCGGGACACCCTCGCTGGGGCCAACGTCCTGACTTTC. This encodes CASSVIRDTLAGANVLTF.

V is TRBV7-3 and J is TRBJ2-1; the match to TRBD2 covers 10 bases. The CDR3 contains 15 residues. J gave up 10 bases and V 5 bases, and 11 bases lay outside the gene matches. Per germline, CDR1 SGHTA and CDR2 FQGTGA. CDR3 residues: CASSPSGRADGEQFF. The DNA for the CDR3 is TGTGCCAGCAGCCCCAGCGGGAGGGCAGACGGCGAGCAGTTCTTC. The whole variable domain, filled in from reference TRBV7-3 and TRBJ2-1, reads GAGVSQTPSNKVTEKGKYVELRCDPISGHTALYWYRQSLGQGPEFLIYFQGTGAADDSGLPNDRFFAVRPEGSVSTLKIQRTERGDSAVYLCASSPSGRADGEQFFGPGTRLTVL.

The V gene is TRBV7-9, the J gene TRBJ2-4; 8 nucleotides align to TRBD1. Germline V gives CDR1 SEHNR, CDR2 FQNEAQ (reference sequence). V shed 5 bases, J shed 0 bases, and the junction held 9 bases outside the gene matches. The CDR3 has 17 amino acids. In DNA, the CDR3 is TGTGCCAGCAGCGGGACAGGCCGTGTTTTAGCCAAAAACATTCAGTACTTC. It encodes CASSGTGRVLAKNIQYF.